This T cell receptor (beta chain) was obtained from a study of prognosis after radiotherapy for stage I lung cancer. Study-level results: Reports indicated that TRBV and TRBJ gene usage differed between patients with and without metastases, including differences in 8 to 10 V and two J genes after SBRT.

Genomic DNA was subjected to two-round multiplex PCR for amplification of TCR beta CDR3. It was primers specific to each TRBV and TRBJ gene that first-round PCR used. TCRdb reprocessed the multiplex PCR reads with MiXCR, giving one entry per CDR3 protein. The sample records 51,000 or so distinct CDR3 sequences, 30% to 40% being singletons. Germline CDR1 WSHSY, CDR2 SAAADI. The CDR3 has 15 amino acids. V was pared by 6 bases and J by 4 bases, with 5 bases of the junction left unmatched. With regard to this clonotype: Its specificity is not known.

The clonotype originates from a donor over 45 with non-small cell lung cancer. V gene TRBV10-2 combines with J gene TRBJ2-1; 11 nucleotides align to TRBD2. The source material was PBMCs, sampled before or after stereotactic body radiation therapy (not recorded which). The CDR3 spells CASSPTSGSYNEQFF. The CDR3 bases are TGCGCCAGCAGCCCAACTAGCGGGAGTTACAATGAGCAGTTCTTC.